Described below is a single T cell receptor (beta chain) sequence and its context. The antigen remains unidentified. Using immunoSEQ multiplex PCR, the repertoire was profiled, and TCRdb retains in-frame clones only, with some absent. Here the sample spans approximately 160,000 clones, 86% being singletons. The CDR3 runs to 14 residues. The V and J ends lost 4 bases and 2 bases respectively, with 11 bases between them. Per the germline V gene, CDR1 is SEHNR and CDR2 is FQNEAQ (reference sequence). This sample is part of a study of cytomegalovirus exposure and HLA in healthy donors. Study information: It was reported in a later analysis that the 120 or so validation repertoires used the same platform as the 650 to 800 first-cohort repertoires. Notes on the study in general: A classifier reportedly called cytomegalovirus status with high sensitivity and specificity. Some public TCRs appeared in many individuals, while most sequences were rare. The investigators catalogued under 200 TCR beta chains as cytomegalovirus-associated.

The receptor was isolated from a woman between 18 and 29 years old in good health and CMV-seronegative. Source material: PBMCs. The chain uses TRBV7-9 and TRBJ1-1; TRBD1 might be the D (6 bases). DNA of the CDR3: TGTGCCAGCAGCTCTGGACAGCCAAACACTGAAGCTTTCTTT. Translation: CASSSGQPNTEAFF.